This T cell receptor beta chain was retrieved from a study of OX40 agonist ivuxolimab in advanced cancers. Overall study context: Among those treated, three patients had partial responses, one with hepatocellular carcinoma and two with cutaneous melanoma. General study points: Relative to CD4+, CD8+ T cells held more expanded clones on average. It was also the case that some nonresponders had low normalized T-cell clonal expansion. There was clonal expansion of CD4+ and CD8+ blood T cells by week 6 at 0.1 to 3.0 mg/kg.

Here immunoSEQ multiplex PCR was the method, and the copy in TCRdb shows in-frame clones only, minus some. This sample has about 38,000 clones, with approximately 82% found just once. Germline assignment: CDR1 SGHVS and CDR2 FNYEAQ. This CDR3 has 15 residues. J lost 5 bases, V lost 5 bases, and 7 bases had no gene match. As regards this clone: As yet, its antigen is unknown.

This receptor was taken from an adult with an advanced solid tumor such as melanoma, head and neck, liver or kidney cancer. The chain is built from TRBV7-6 and TRBJ1-5; 9 bases map to TRBD1. The sample was CD4+ or CD8+ T cells sorted from blood, taken in a trial of the OX40 agonist ivuxolimab. The CDR3 spells CASSEGGQGYQPQHF. CDR3 nucleotide sequence: TGTGCCAGCAGCGAGGGGGGACAGGGTTATCAGCCCCAGCATTTT.